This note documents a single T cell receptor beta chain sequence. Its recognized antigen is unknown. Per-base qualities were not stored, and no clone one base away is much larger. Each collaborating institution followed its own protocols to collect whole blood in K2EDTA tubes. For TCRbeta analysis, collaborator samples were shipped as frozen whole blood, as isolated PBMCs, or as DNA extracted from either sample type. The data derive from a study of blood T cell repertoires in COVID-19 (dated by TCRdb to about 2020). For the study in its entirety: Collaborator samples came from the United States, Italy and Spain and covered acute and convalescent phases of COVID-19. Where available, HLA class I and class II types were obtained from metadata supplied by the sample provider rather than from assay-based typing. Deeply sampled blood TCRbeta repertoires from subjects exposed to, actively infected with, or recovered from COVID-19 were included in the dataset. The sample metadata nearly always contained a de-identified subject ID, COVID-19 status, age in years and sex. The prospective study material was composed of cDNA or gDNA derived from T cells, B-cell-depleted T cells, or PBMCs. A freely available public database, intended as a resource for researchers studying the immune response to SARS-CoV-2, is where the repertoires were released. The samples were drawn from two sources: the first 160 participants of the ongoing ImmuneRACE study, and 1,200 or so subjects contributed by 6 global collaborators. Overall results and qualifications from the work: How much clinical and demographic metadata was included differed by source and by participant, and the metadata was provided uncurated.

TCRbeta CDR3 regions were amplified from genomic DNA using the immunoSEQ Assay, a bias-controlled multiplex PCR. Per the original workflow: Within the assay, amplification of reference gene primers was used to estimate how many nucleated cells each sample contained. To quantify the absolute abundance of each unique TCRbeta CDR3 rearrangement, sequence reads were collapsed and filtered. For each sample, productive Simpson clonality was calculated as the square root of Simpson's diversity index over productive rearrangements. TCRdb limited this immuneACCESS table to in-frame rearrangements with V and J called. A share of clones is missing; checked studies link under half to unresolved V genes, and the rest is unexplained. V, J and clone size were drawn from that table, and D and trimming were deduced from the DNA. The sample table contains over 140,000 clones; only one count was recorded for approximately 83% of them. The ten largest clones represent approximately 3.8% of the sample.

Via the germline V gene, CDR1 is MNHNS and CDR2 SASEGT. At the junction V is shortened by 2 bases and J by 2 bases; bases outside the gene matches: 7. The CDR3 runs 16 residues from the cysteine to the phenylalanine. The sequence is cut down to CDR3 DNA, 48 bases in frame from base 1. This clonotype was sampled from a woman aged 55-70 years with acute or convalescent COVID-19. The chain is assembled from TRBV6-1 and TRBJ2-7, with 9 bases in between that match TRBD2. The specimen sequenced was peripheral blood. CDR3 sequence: CASSEFVPSGAYEQYF. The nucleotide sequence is TGTGCCAGCAGTGAATTCGTCCCTAGCGGGGCCTACGAGCAGTACTTC.